Listed below are T cell receptor beta chains from one sample, sequenced in a study of T cell responses to AZD1222 COVID-19 vaccine. Assay used: immunoSEQ multiplex PCR; TCRdb lists only in-frame clones, some missing. The sample includes about 130,000 clones, roughly 93% of them seen just once. The source was peripheral blood, collected 28 days after the second AZD1222 dose. The receptors here all came from an adult who received the AZD1222 COVID-19 vaccine. Both conserved end residues are part of each CDR3.

v_call cdr3_aa
TRBV19 CASSPQGAETQYF
TRBV12-5 CATNYRGRTGELFF
TRBV6-5 CAGRTGTYEQYF
TRBV5-1 CASSYIAGADTQYF
TRBV2 CASSEDPGGWQPQHF
TRBV5-1 CASSLERPSGDEQFF
TRBV6-5 CASSFSGSYEQYF
TRBV7-8 CASSPRTLATEAFF
TRBV24-1 CATSDFYRGDETQYF
TRBV19 CASSMILKDQPQHF
TRBV18 CASSRGGQGTTFVNTEAFF
TRBV18 CASSPGQGFSEAFF
TRBV6-5 CASSYFDEQYF
TRBV5-1 CASRGGSSYNSPLHF
TRBV19 CASSKRGQASSYEQYF
TRBV6-4 CASSDFLQTRETQYF
TRBV18 CASSPRPIRSGANVLTF
TRBV11-2 CASSLGGARIMNTEAFF
TRBV7-3 CASSLNGGNTGELFF
TRBV7-9 CANPPGGGGTDTQYF
TRBV29-1 CSVRLPGSNQPQHF
TRBV5-1 CASSLSPGTNEKLFF
TRBV28 CANITCRDRVEQYF
TRBV18 CASSPTDRESTIYF
TRBV10-2 CASTPGGLISYEQYF
TRBV11-2 CASSLHPPSGRVNTGELFF
TRBV7-3 CASSFTTYNEQFF
TRBV28 CASSLRPGTNTGELFF
TRBV6-6 CASSHRDISNEQFF
TRBV19 CASSRPGTGNTEAFF
TRBV12-3/TRBV12-4 CASSFSGVNTIYF
TRBV18 CASSQATGAQGSGYTF
TRBV27 CASSFGTGFEQYF
TRBV2 CASSKMGVSNQPQHF
TRBV5-4 CASSLDSWNGYTF
TRBV2 CASSEDQRGLREQYF
TRBV28 CASSASDGQTVTYGYTF
TRBV30 CAWSGEDWNTEAFF
TRBV4-2 CASSPLRNGMVLF
TRBV27 CASSFGLEAFF
TRBV5-6 CASSFTPTRVGEKLFF
TRBV19 CASSPRGGSRTDTQYF
TRBV2 CASSEVGAGPTHEQYF
TRBV12-5 CASCPDSIYEQYF
TRBV11-3 CASSKQGAKSYEQYF
TRBV7-9 CASNPSGRGNTGELFF
TRBV15 CATSGGHVSTDTQYF
TRBV5-7 CASCQAPSSYNVQFF